These T cell receptor beta chains were read from a single sample in a study of siplizumab effects on memory and regulatory T cells. TCRdb keeps only in-frame clones here, not all; method: immunoSEQ multiplex PCR. This sample has some 100,000 clones, with 93% found just once. Sequencing was done on a sample of non-Treg CD4+ T cells sorted from blood. The receptors were gathered from a human donor in good health. Both conserved end residues are part of each CDR3. The D gene is left open where the match is weak. For some rows the clone size is stated as once, few or many, or as a class when expanded; others skip it.

d_gene	v_gene	abundance	j_gene	CDR3aa	CDR3nt
NA	TRBV30	NA	TRBJ1-6	CAWSVHRNSPLHF	TGTGCCTGGAGTGTACATAGGAATTCACCCCTCCACTTT
NA	TRBV19	NA	TRBJ2-7	CASSIGGSPYEQYF	TGTGCCAGTAGTATCGGGGGATCCCCCTACGAGCAGTACTTC
TRBD1	TRBV4-1	NA	TRBJ2-7	CASSQVIILRDRGDYEQYF	TGCGCCAGCAGCCAAGTGATTATTTTGAGGGACAGGGGGGACTACGAGCAGTACTTC
NA	TRBV30	once	TRBJ1-5	CAWSLDSNQPQHF	TGTGCCTGGAGTCTAGATAGCAATCAGCCCCAGCATTTT
TRBD1	TRBV6-1	NA	TRBJ2-7	CASRPGTGVYEQYF	TGTGCCAGCAGACCCGGGACAGGGGTCTACGAGCAGTACTTC
NA	TRBV19	NA	TRBJ1-6	CASSIRDNSPLHF	TGTGCCAGTAGTATACGGGATAATTCACCCCTCCACTTT
TRBD1	TRBV18	NA	TRBJ1-6	CASSPGINIGQVINSPLHF	TGTGCCAGCTCACCGGGGATAAACATCGGACAGGTGATTAATTCACCCCTCCACTTT
NA	TRBV4-1	NA	TRBJ1-2	CASSQDMRGYGYTF	TGCGCCAGCAGCCAAGATATGAGGGGGTATGGCTACACCTTC
NA	TRBV28	NA	TRBJ1-2	CASSSPYGYTF	TGTGCCAGCAGTTCCCCCTATGGCTACACCTTC
TRBD2	TRBV5-4	NA	TRBJ2-3	CASSLEGLAGGSTDTQYF	TGTGCCAGCAGCTTGGAAGGACTAGCGGGGGGTAGCACAGATACGCAGTATTTT
NA	TRBV19	NA	TRBJ2-7	CASSIEGNRVPYEQYF	TGTGCCAGTAGTATTGAGGGGAACAGGGTGCCCTACGAGCAGTACTTC
NA	TRBV2	NA	TRBJ2-3	CASTDLVLTDTQYF	TGTGCCAGCACCGACTTGGTCCTAACAGATACGCAGTATTTT
NA	TRBV19	NA	TRBJ1-2	CASSSGKSSGYTF	TGTGCCAGTAGTTCAGGGAAGTCGTCTGGCTACACCTTC
TRBD1	TRBV19	NA	TRBJ2-5	CASSQTGMQETQYF	TGTGCCAGTAGCCAGACAGGGATGCAAGAGACCCAGTACTTC
NA	TRBV11-2	NA	TRBJ2-7	CASSLMYKEQYF	TGTGCCAGCAGCTTAATGTACAAAGAGCAGTACTTC
TRBD1	TRBV5-5	NA	TRBJ1-2	CASSPLGQGIGGYTF	TGTGCCAGCAGCCCCCTGGGACAGGGGATAGGTGGCTACACCTTC
NA	TRBV2	NA	TRBJ2-1	CATLLVWDTIPNEQFF	TGTGCCACCCTGCTCGTGTGGGACACCATACCAAATGAGCAGTTCTTC
NA	TRBV10-1	NA	TRBJ1-2	CASSESGDYGYTF	TGCGCCAGCAGTGAGTCAGGGGATTATGGCTACACCTTC
NA	TRBV18	NA	TRBJ1-1	CASSPGTSNTEAFF	TGTGCCAGCTCCCCCGGGACATCGAACACTGAAGCTTTCTTT
TRBD1	TRBV10-3	NA	TRBJ1-6	CAIGDSNSPLHF	TGTGCCATTGGGGACAGTAATTCACCCCTCCACTTT
NA	TRBV5-1	NA	TRBJ2-3	CASSLARPPLSTDTQYF	TGCGCCAGCAGCTTGGCCCGACCACCCCTAAGCACAGATACGCAGTATTTT
NA	TRBV5-5	NA	TRBJ2-4	CASSSPSRLAKNIQYF	TGTGCCAGCAGCTCCCCAAGTAGGCTAGCCAAAAACATTCAGTACTTC
NA	TRBV6-1	NA	TRBJ1-2	CASSPPPGGYTF	TGTGCCAGCAGTCCTCCCCCCGGGGGCTACACCTTC
TRBD2	TRBV5-4	NA	TRBJ2-3	CASSLKTSADTQYF	TGTGCCAGCAGCTTGAAGACTAGCGCAGATACGCAGTATTTT
TRBD1	TRBV25-1	few	TRBJ1-2	CASSGSNPGQGYNGYTF	TGTGCCAGCAGTGGATCTAACCCGGGACAGGGCTATAATGGCTACACCTTC
NA	TRBV7-9	NA	TRBJ1-2	CASSLGNSYGYTF	TGTGCCAGCAGCTTAGGTAACAGCTATGGCTACACCTTC
NA	TRBV5-4	NA	TRBJ2-1	CASSPSGGKVEQFF	TGTGCCAGCAGCCCATCCGGAGGGAAGGTTGAGCAGTTCTTC
TRBD1	TRBV5-1	NA	TRBJ1-1	CASSLTGVTEAFF	TGCGCCAGCAGCTTAACAGGGGTCACTGAAGCTTTCTTT
NA	TRBV4-2	NA	TRBJ1-1	CASSQDFRRFEAFF	TGTGCCAGCAGCCAAGATTTTAGGAGGTTTGAAGCTTTCTTT